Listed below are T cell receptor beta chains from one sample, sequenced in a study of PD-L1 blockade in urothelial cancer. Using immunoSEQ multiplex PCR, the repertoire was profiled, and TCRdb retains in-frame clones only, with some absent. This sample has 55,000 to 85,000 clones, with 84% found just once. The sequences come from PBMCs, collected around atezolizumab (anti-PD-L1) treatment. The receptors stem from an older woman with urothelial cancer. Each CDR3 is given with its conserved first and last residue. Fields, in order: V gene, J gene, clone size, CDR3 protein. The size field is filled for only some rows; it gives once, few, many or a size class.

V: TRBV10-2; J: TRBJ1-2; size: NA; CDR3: CASSESGRGRGGYTF
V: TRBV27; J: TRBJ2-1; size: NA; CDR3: CASSLRRGTSGGVTSYNEQFF
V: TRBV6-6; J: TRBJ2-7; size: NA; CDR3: CASSVVETYEQYF
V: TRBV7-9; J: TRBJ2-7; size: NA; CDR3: CASSLGSAYEQYF
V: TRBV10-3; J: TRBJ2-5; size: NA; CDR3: CAISDPDREGETQYF
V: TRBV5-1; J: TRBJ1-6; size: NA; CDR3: CASSLAPAGSTYNSPLHF
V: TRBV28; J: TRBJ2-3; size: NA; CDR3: CASSLLGTSGTDTQYF
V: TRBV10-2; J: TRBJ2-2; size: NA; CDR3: CASYSSTGELFF
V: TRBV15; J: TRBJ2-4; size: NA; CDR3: CATSRDQGFIAKNIQYF
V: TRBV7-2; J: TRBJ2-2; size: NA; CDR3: CASSLRDRGFLGSTGELFF
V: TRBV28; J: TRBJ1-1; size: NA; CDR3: CASSLTGTGTEAFF
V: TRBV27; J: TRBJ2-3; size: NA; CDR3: CASSYTIPSSGTDTQYF
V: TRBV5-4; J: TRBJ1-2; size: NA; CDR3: CASSRGQGASNYGYTF
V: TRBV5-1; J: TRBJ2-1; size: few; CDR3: CASSQYRGSEQFF
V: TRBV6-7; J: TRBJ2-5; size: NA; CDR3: CASSAGGDRGQTQYF
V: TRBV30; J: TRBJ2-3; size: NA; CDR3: CAWGTVYTQYF
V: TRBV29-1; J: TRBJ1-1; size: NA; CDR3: CSVGTGTLGTEAFF
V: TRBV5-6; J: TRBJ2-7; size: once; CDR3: CASSPGSSYEQYF
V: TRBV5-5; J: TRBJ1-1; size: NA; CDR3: CASSLVWSQPNTEAFF
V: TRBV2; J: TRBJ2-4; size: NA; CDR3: CASSVPGLAGGPVRLAKNIQYF
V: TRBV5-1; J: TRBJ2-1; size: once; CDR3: CASSLLAGVNEQFF
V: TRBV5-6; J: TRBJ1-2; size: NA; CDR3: CASSLWRNYGYTF
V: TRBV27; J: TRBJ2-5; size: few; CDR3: CASSPPGLAGETQYF
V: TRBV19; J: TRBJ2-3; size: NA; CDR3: CASSIVAGGPDTQYF
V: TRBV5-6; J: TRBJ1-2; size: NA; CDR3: CASSLDAGTGAPYGYTF
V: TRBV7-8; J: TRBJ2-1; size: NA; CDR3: CASSLGIPLAGGPGPYNEQFF
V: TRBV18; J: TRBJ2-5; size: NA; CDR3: CASSPHSQETQYF
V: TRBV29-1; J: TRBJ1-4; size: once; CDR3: CSVKRQGALEKLFF
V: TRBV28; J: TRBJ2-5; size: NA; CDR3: CASSTRLAGVVETQYF
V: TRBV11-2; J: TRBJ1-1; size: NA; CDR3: CASSAGRSHEAFF
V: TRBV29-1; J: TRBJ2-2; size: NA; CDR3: CSVEGQNTGELFF
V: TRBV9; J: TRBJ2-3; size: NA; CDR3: CASSVAFADTQYF
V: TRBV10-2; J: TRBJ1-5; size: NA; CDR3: CASSRGGASNQPQHF
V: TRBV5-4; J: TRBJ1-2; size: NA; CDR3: CASRRGANGYTF
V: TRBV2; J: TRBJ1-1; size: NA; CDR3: CASSESGGYNTEAFF
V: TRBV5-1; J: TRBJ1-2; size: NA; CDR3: CASSLQSPDGYTF
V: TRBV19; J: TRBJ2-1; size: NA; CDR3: CASSLGRTNEQFF
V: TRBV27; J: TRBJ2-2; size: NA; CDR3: CASSLSLSGIFTGELFF
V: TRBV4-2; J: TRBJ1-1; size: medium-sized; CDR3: CASSLEVVPGQANTEAFF
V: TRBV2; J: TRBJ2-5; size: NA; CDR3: CASSDDQGVQETQYF
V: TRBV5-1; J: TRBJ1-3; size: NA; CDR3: CASSLNPPSTGTGNTIYF
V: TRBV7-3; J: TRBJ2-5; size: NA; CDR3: CASSPTGDTSRQTQYF
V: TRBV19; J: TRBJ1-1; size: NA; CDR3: CASSIDRPTGNTEAFF
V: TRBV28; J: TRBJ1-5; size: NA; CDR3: CASSLTGGVDINQPQHF
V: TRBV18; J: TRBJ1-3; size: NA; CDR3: CASSPQQTASSGNTIYF
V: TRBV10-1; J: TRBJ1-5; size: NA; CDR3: CANDDRMSNQPQHF
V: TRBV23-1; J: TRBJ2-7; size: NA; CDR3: CASSPTGRDSIIYEQYF
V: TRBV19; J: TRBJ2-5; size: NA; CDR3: CASSRAGGETQYF